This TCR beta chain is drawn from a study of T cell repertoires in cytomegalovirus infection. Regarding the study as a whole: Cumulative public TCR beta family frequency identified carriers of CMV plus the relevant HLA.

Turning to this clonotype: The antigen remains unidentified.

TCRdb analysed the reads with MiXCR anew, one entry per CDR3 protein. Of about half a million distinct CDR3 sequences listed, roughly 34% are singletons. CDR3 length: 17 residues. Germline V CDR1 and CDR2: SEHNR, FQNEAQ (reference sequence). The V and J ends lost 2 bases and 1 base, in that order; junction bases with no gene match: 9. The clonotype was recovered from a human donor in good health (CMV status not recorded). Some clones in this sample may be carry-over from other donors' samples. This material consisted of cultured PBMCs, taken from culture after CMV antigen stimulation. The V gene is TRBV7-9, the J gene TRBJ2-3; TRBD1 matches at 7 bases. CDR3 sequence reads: CASSLTAGTDGTDTQYF. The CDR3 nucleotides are TGTGCCAGCAGCTTAACGGCTGGGACAGATGGCACAGATACGCAGTATTTT.